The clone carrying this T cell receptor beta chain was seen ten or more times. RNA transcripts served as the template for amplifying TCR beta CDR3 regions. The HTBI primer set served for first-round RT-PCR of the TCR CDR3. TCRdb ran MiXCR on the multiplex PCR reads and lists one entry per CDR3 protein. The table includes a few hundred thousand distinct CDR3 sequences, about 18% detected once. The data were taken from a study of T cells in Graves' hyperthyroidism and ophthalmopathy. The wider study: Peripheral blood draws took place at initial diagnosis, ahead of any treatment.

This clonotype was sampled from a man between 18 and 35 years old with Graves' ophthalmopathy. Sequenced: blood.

The CDR3 bases are TGTGCCAGCAGCTCCACAGGGGGACGGGTCGCCCTCCACTTT. Translated, it gives CASSSTGGRVALHF. The genes are TRBV7-9 and TRBJ1-6; 8 bases are shared with TRBD1. The germline V gene has CDR1 SEHNR and CDR2 FQNEAQ (reference sequence). This CDR3 spans 14 amino acids. After removal of 4 bases from V and 14 bases from J, the junction contained 10 bases not matched to a gene.